A single sample gave rise to the 2 T cell receptor beta chains below, sequenced in a study of T cell repertoires in cytomegalovirus infection. MiXCR, run by TCRdb on the reads, gives a single entry per CDR3 protein. The sample consists of 150,000 to 200,000 distinct CDR3 sequences, roughly 9.8% of them appearing once. Sequenced input: PBMCs. The source is a human donor in good health (CMV status not recorded). Some clones in this sample may be carry-over from other donors' samples.

In this sample, this clonotype turned up many times. The chain has TRBV25-1 and TRBJ2-7, with D possibly matching TRBD2 (5 bases). CDR1 is MGHDK, CDR2 SYGVNS, per germline. The V gene lost 1 base and the J gene lost 6 bases, with 13 bases spanning the gap. The CDR3 runs 14 residues. CDR3 sequence: CASSEFAKGGEQYF. DNA for the CDR3: TGTGCCAGCAGTGAATTCGCGAAAGGAGGCGAGCAGTACTTC.

This clonotype was seen repeatedly, ten times or more. The chain links TRBV7-2 to TRBJ1-1; D gene ambiguous. The germline V gene encodes CDR1 SGHTA and CDR2 FQGNSA. CDR3 size: 14 residues. The V and J ends lost 2 bases and 0 bases respectively, with 7 bases between them. The CDR3 nucleotides are TGTGCCAGCAGCTTAAACCTGGTGAACACTGAAGCTTTCTTT. This gives the protein CASSLNLVNTEAFF.